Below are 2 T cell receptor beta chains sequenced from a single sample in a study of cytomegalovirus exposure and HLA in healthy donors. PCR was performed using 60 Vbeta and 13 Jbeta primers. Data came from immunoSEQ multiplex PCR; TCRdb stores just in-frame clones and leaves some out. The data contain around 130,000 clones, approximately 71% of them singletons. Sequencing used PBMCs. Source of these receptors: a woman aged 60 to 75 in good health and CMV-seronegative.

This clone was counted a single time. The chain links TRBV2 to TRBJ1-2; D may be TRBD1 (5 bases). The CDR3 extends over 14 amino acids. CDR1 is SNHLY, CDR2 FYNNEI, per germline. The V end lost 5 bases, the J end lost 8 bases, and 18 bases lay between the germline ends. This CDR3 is CASSRTGLGGGYTF. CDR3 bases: TGTGCCAGCAGTCGGACTGGTCTGGGGGGAGGCTACACCTTC.

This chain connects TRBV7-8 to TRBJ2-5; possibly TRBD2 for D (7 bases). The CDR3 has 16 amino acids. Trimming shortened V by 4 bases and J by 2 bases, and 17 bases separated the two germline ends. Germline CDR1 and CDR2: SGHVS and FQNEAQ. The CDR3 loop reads CASSWVRGGVQETQYF. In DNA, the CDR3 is TGTGCCAGCAGCTGGGTGAGGGGGGGGGTACAAGAGACCCAGTACTTC.